A single sample gave rise to the 10 T cell receptor beta chains below, sequenced in a study of cytomegalovirus exposure and HLA in healthy donors. The PCR was carried out with 60 Vbeta primers and 13 Jbeta primers. Sequencing used immunoSEQ multiplex PCR; TCRdb keeps in-frame clones, though not all of them. The sample consists of roughly 190,000 clones, just under 75% of them appearing once. Sequenced sample: PBMCs. The receptors derive from a man between 25 and 39 years old in good health and CMV-seropositive.

The chain recombines TRBV5-8 with TRBJ2-7, with 8 bases lining up with TRBD1. The CDR3 has 13 amino acids. V was clipped by 3 bases and J by 6 bases; unmatched bases: 5. The germline V gene has CDR1 SGHTS and CDR2 YDEGEE. CDR3 DNA: TGTGCCAGCAGCTGGGGACAGGCCGGCGAGCAGTACTTC. It translates to CASSWGQAGEQYF.

This chain links TRBV2 with TRBJ2-7; tentative D call: TRBD1 (6 bases). V lost 6 bases to trimming and J lost 2 bases, with 8 bases between them. CDR1 is SNHLY and CDR2 is FYNNEI in the germline V gene. The CDR3 has 12 residues. CDR3 sequence (DNA): TGTGCCAGCAGCCGGACAGCCTACGAGCAGTACTTC. This encodes CASSRTAYEQYF.

A single count supports this clone. The J gene is TRBJ2-2, the V gene TRBV6-6; 9 nucleotides match TRBD1. This CDR3 contains 15 residues. Germline V gene sequence: CDR1 MNHNY, CDR2 SVGAGI (reference sequence). V was pared by 10 bases and J by 6 bases, with 12 bases of the junction left unmatched. CDR3 sequence reads: CAIKLQTGGAGELFF. CDR3 nucleotide sequence: TGTGCCATCAAGCTACAGACAGGGGGGGCCGGGGAGCTGTTTTTT.

This clone was seen a few times. Other DNA sequences of this sample code for an identical CDR3. The chain carries TRBV7-2 and TRBJ2-5, with D maybe TRBD1 (5 bases). The germline V and J ends were trimmed by 3 bases and 2 bases, with 7 bases remaining between them. The CDR3 extends over 13 amino acids. CDR1 is SGHTA, CDR2 FQGNSA, per germline. CDR3 in amino acids: CASSFQGQETQYF. As DNA, the CDR3 is TGTGCCAGCAGCTTTCAGGGTCAAGAGACCCAGTACTTC.

The rearrangement links TRBV27 to TRBJ1-2; D gene uncertain. The CDR3 extends over 14 amino acids. From germline, CDR1 is MNHEY and CDR2 SMNVEV (reference sequence). Trimming shortened V by 2 bases and J by 4 bases, and 11 bases separated the two germline ends. In DNA, the CDR3 is TGTGCCAGCAGTTTAAGGCAGACTTTCTATGGCTACACCTTC. It specifies CASSLRQTFYGYTF.

The J gene is TRBJ1-2, the V gene TRBV10-3; possibly TRBD1 for D (5 bases). This CDR3 has 12 amino acids. The V gene lost 11 bases and the J gene lost 8 bases, with 18 bases spanning the gap. Germline CDR1 reads ENHRY; CDR2 reads SYGVKD. The CDR3 DNA follows: TGTGCCTCCAGCGACAGATCGCTAGGCTACACCTTC. Protein sequence: CASSDRSLGYTF.

The rearrangement links TRBV2 to TRBJ1-5; D remains ambiguous. The CDR3 has 13 amino acids. The germline CDR1 and CDR2 sequences are SNHLY and FYNNEI. Between the trimmed V and J ends, which lost 5 bases and 2 bases, there was a span of 7 bases. The CDR3: CASSTQGNQPQHF. Written as DNA, the CDR3 is TGTGCCAGCAGTACCCAGGGCAATCAGCCCCAGCATTTT. The whole variable domain, remainder taken from reference TRBV2 and TRBJ1-5, is EPEVTQTPSHQVTQMGQEVILRCVPISNHLYFYWYRQILGQKVEFLVSFYNNEISEKSEIFDDQFSVERPDGSNFTLKIRSTKLEDSAMYFCASSTQGNQPQHFGDGTRLSIL.

The chain recombines TRBV16 with TRBJ1-1; D ambiguous. The V end lost 4 bases, the J end lost 7 bases, and 16 bases lay between the germline ends. The germline gives CDR1 KGHSY, CDR2 FQNENV. The CDR3 is 14 residues long. CDR3 in amino acids: CASSRHRVALEAFF. CDR3 bases: TGTGCCAGCAGCCGACATAGAGTCGCACTTGAAGCTTTCTTT.

The sample holds one count of this clone. Other DNA sequences within the sample encode an identical CDR3. The chain carries TRBV5-1 and TRBJ2-3, with 8 bases aligning to TRBD1. J gave up 5 bases and V 0 bases, and 5 bases lay outside the gene matches. This CDR3 has 15 residues. Germline V lookup: CDR1 SGHRS, CDR2 YFSETQ. For the CDR3, the DNA is TGCGCCAGCAGCTTGGGGACAGGGTTCAGAGATACGCAGTATTTT. Translating it yields CASSLGTGFRDTQYF.

The rearrangement joins TRBV11-2 to TRBJ2-5; possible D gene TRBD2, 5 bases. Germline values: CDR1 SGHAT, CDR2 FQNNGV. The CDR3 runs 15 residues. The ends were cut back, 5 bases at V and 4 bases at J, with 17 bases in the middle. As DNA, the CDR3 is TGTGCCAGCAGCCCTTTAGGACTTTATAGAGAGACCCAGTACTTC. Translating gives CASSPLGLYRETQYF.